These 11 T cell receptor beta chains were sequenced from one sample in a study of follicular helper T cells after annual influenza vaccination. Time point in this sample: 2014-2015 season, pre-vaccination. Sequencing was performed with immunoSEQ multiplex PCR; in TCRdb, only in-frame clones are kept and a portion is missing. The sample lists about 27,000 clones, roughly 80% seen once, with roughly 1.1% in the top ten. The sequencing used CXCR5+ CD38- circulating T follicular helper cells from blood, collected on the day of influenza vaccination. Described subset: circulating Tfh, non-naive CD4+CXCR5+PD-1+ (ICOS+CD38+ or ICOS-CD38-). These receptors all stem from an adult who received the influenza vaccine.

The gene calls are TRBV29-1 and TRBJ1-1; D may be TRBD1 (6 bases). The CDR3 loop spans 13 amino acids. V was trimmed by 6 bases and J by 3 bases, leaving 14 bases between them. CDR1 and CDR2 (germline): SQVTM, ANQGSEA. The CDR3 DNA is TGCAGCGTGGGGGACATACGGTACACTGAAGCTTTCTTT. Translated, it gives CSVGDIRYTEAFF.

The chain uses TRBV30 and TRBJ1-1; unclear D gene. V gave up 4 bases and J gave up 1 base, with 13 bases separating them. Germline loops: CDR1 GTSNPN, CDR2 SVGIG (reference sequence). The CDR3 length is 14 residues. The CDR3 spells CAWNMNSPNTEAFF. CDR3 DNA sequence: TGTGCCTGGAATATGAACAGCCCGAACACTGAAGCTTTCTTT.

The chain uses TRBV11-2 and TRBJ2-2, with 13 bases matching TRBD2. The CDR3 loop spans 16 amino acids. V shed 5 bases, J shed 3 bases, and the junction held 3 bases outside the gene matches. Germline V gene sequence: CDR1 SGHAT, CDR2 FQNNGV. The CDR3 here is CASSNGLAGDTGELFF. In DNA, the CDR3 is TGTGCCAGCAGCAACGGACTAGCGGGAGACACCGGGGAGCTGTTTTTT.

This clone was counted a single time. The chain links TRBV10-1 to TRBJ1-1; D gene unclear. Germline CDR1 reads WNHNN; CDR2 reads SYGVQD (reference sequence). CDR3 length: 15 amino acids. V was clipped by 1 base and J by 10 bases, with 19 bases between them. The CDR3 region has the DNA TGCGCCAGCAGTGAGTTCCGGCCGCCGGAGGTCGGAGCTTTCTTT. Its protein is CASSEFRPPEVGAFF.

This chain uses TRBV5-5 with TRBJ2-1; 8 nucleotides line up with TRBD1. J gave up 2 bases and V 3 bases, and 7 bases lay outside the gene matches. The CDR3 length is 16 residues. Germline V gene data show CDR1 as SGHKS and CDR2 as YYEKEE (reference sequence). CDR3 region: CASSWQGATPYNEQFF. CDR3 coding DNA: TGTGCCAGCAGCTGGCAGGGGGCTACCCCCTACAATGAGCAGTTCTTC. Filled out from reference TRBV5-5 and TRBJ2-1, the complete variable domain reads DAGVTQSPTHLIKTRGQQVTLRCSPISGHKSVSWYQQVLGQGPQFIFQYYEKEERGRGNFPDRFSARQFPNYSSELNVNALLLGDSALYLCASSWQGATPYNEQFFGPGTRLTVL.

CDR3 in DNA: TGTGCCTCAGACAGGGCTGCCTTCTACGAGCAGTACTTC. This codes for CASDRAAFYEQYF. The chain carries TRBV6-1 and TRBJ2-7; TRBD1 matches at 7 bases. The ends lost 11 bases at V and 3 bases at J; junction bases unmatched: 10. This CDR3 comprises 13 residues. CDR1 and CDR2 (germline): MNHNS, SASEGT.

The rearrangement uses TRBV28 and TRBJ2-6; 8 bases fit TRBD1. CDR1 MDHEN and CDR2 SYDVKM come from the germline V gene. This CDR3 has 16 residues. Trimming took 8 bases from V and 0 from J; bases not matched to a gene: 6. CDR3 bases: TGTGCCAGCGGGGGACAGGCTCTCTCTGGGGCCAACGTCCTGACTTTC. This encodes CASGGQALSGANVLTF.

J is TRBJ2-1 and V is TRBV19; 9 positions match TRBD1. There are 12 residues in the CDR3. Trimming cost V 6 bases and J 7 bases; bases outside gene matches: 1. Germline CDR1 LNHDA, CDR2 SQIVND (reference sequence). The CDR3 is CASRDRGNEQFF. The CDR3 DNA follows: TGTGCCAGTAGGGACAGGGGAAATGAGCAGTTCTTC.

V gene TRBV5-4 combines with J gene TRBJ2-5; the match to TRBD1 covers 7 bases. Matching the DNA end better, TRBJ2-7 makes the J call doubtful. This CDR3 comprises 15 residues. Per the germline V gene, CDR1 is SGHNT and CDR2 is YYREEE (reference sequence). CDR3 residues: CASSSYRDSSYEQYF. Written as DNA, the CDR3 is TGTGCCAGCAGCTCGTACCGGGACAGCTCCTACGAGCAGTACTTC.

The chain uses TRBV7-2 and TRBJ1-5; the match to TRBD1 covers 7 bases. The germline CDR1 and CDR2 sequences are SGHTA and FQGNSA. This CDR3 is built from 15 residues. J lost 2 bases, V lost 1 base, and 2 bases had no gene match. The CDR3 DNA sequence: TGTGCCAGCAGCTTAGGGGACAGCCGCAATCAGCCCCAGCATTTT. The encoded protein is CASSLGDSRNQPQHF.

V gene TRBV6-1 combines with J gene TRBJ1-4; 7 nucleotides match TRBD1. There are 14 residues in the CDR3. With V trimmed by 6 bases and J by 8 bases, 9 bases remained unmatched. Looked up from germline, CDR1 is MNHNS and CDR2 is SASEGT. The CDR3: CASSPPGGGEKLFF. The CDR3 bases are TGTGCCAGCAGCCCTCCAGGGGGTGGAGAAAAACTGTTTTTT.